This T cell receptor (beta chain) was profiled in a study of blood T cell repertoires in COVID-19. Study-level information: Nucleic acid was either cDNA or gDNA, and it came from T cells, B-cell-depleted T cells, or PBMCs.

Enrolled during active infection, Seattle patients were then followed longitudinally. Per the original data handling: Amplification of reference gene primers was used by the study to estimate nucleated cell counts. Repertoires were generated with immunoSEQ multiplex PCR, while TCRdb's copy carries only in-frame clones and drops some. That table furnishes V, J and clone size, whereas the DNA furnished D and trimming. Among some 70,000 clones listed, around 90% were seen once. The CDR3 loop spans 13 amino acids. CDR1 and CDR2 (germline): SEHNR, FQNEAQ (reference sequence). With 3 bases removed from V and 3 bases from J, the gap between germline ends came to 9 bases.

The V and J genes are TRBV7-9 and TRBJ2-7; a weak D match, TRBD2 (6 bases). What was sequenced was peripheral blood. The sequence was obtained from a woman aged 50 to 60 with COVID-19, enrolled during active disease. The CDR3 DNA is TGTGCCAGCAGCTTGACTAGAGACTACGAGCAGTACTTC. Its protein product is CASSLTRDYEQYF.